This paragraph covers one T cell receptor (beta chain) sequence. Sequenced by immunoSEQ multiplex PCR; TCRdb stores in-frame clones only, minus some. The sample shows about 54,000 clones, roughly nine tenths of them seen only once. This sample was taken from a study of blood T cell repertoires in COVID-19. This CDR3 spans 14 amino acids. The sequence derives from a man aged 50 to 60 with acute or convalescent COVID-19. Sequencing was carried out using peripheral blood. The rearrangement joins TRBV21-1 to TRBJ2-3; the table's D call, TRBD2, was not checked against the DNA. TRBV21-1 is a pseudogene. As DNA, the CDR3 is TGTGCCAGCAGCAAAGCTCGAGGGTCAGATACGCAGTATTTT. Protein: CASSKARGSDTQYF.